This T cell receptor beta chain stems from a study of identical twins. Points from the study as a whole: In monozygotic twins, models underestimated the sharing of out-of-frame TCR alpha.

TCRdb ran MiXCR on the 5' RACE reads and lists one entry per CDR3 protein. The table lists 350,000 to 500,000 distinct CDR3 sequences, approximately 17% of them singletons, with 12% in the top ten. Turning to this clonotype: Its antigen is not identified.

After removal of 4 bases from V and 3 bases from J, the junction contained 5 bases not matched to a gene. CDR1 is SGHDT, CDR2 YYEEEE, per germline. CDR3 length: 14 residues. No donor was unhealthy or non-Caucasian. The specimen was naive T cells sorted from blood. This clonotype was obtained from a man aged 45-65 years in good health. The genes are TRBV5-6 and TRBJ2-7, with TRBD2 matching over 9 bases. The CDR3 bases are TGTGCCAGCAGCCTAGCGGGATTTGACTACGAGCAGTACTTC. Amino acid sequence: CASSLAGFDYEQYF.